This is a list of T cell receptor beta chains from one sample in a study of cytomegalovirus exposure and HLA in healthy donors. Libraries were prepared by immunoSEQ multiplex PCR; TCRdb keeps only in-frame clonotypes and omits some of them. The data contain some 130,000 clones, roughly four fifths of them seen just once; the ten biggest clones take up 0.95% to 1.5%. The material sequenced was PBMCs. Every receptor here comes from a girl aged 2-10 years in good health and CMV-seronegative. The CDR3 runs from the conserved cysteine through the conserved F or W. D genes are given only for firm matches. Clone size is given for some rows only: seen once, a few or many times, or a class if the clone is expanded.

D gene,clone size,J gene,V gene,CDR3 DNA,CDR3 protein
TRBD2,NA,TRBJ2-1,TRBV11-3,TGTGCCAGCAGCTTAGAGTACGGGGGGGTCTACAATGAGCAGTTCTTC,CASSLEYGGVYNEQFF
TRBD1,NA,TRBJ2-5,TRBV5-1,TGCGCCAGCAGCGCCACAGGGGTCGGCGAGACCCAGTACTTC,CASSATGVGETQYF
NA,few,TRBJ2-3,TRBV30,TGTGCCTGGAGTTTTGGTTGGGGGCCAAGCACAGATACGCAGTATTTT,CAWSFGWGPSTDTQYF
NA,few,TRBJ2-7,TRBV6-6,TGTGCCAGCAGTTACGAAGGCGGGGCCGGAATCCACGAGCAGTACTTC,CASSYEGGAGIHEQYF
NA,NA,TRBJ2-1,TRBV4-1,TGCGCCAGCAGCCAAACATACGCCCCCAATGAGCAGTTCTTC,CASSQTYAPNEQFF
NA,NA,TRBJ2-1,TRBV11-2,TGTGCCAGCAGCTTAGGTAGTGAGCTGTATGAGCAGTTCTTC,CASSLGSELYEQFF
NA,once,TRBJ1-1,TRBV11-2,TGTGCCAGCAGCATTGGAGGGGTGAACACTGAAGCTTTCTTT,CASSIGGVNTEAFF
NA,NA,TRBJ1-5,TRBV7-9,TGTGCCAGCAGCTTATCAGGGGATCAGCCCCAGCATTTT,CASSLSGDQPQHF
TRBD2,NA,TRBJ2-3,TRBV19,TGTGCCAGTAGGCAGACTAGCGGGGCAGATACGCAGTATTTT,CASRQTSGADTQYF
TRBD2,few,TRBJ2-7,TRBV5-1,TGCGCCAGCAGGCGACTAGCGGGAGACGAGCAGTACTTC,CASRRLAGDEQYF
TRBD2,NA,TRBJ2-4,TRBV13,TGTGCCAGCAGCGAAACCCGAGCGGGAGTATCCAAAAACATTCAGTACTTC,CASSETRAGVSKNIQYF
TRBD2,NA,TRBJ2-3,TRBV19,TGTGCCAGTAGGACTCTAGCGGGACAGCCAGATACGCAGTATTTT,CASRTLAGQPDTQYF
TRBD1,few,TRBJ1-3,TRBV11-2,TGTGCCAGCAGCACCGCAGGGGGTGGAAACACCATATATTTT,CASSTAGGGNTIYF
NA,once,TRBJ2-7,TRBV2,TGTGCCAGCAGGAGACAGCAAACCTACGAGCAGTACTTC,CASRRQQTYEQYF
NA,NA,TRBJ2-5,TRBV5-1,TGCGCCACCCAAGGGGGGGACAGGAGAGAGACCCAGTACTTC,CATQGGDRRETQYF
NA,NA,TRBJ2-7,TRBV19,TGTGCCAGCCGGGGGGACAACGAGCAGTACTTC,CASRGDNEQYF
TRBD1,NA,TRBJ2-7,TRBV12-5,TGTGCTAGTGGTTTTCGAGTTCCGGGACAGGGGCCGCTAGGGTACGAGCAGTACTTC,CASGFRVPGQGPLGYEQYF
NA,once,TRBJ2-1,TRBV13,TGTGCCAGCAGCTTAAGATCGCGGGGCGATGAGCAGTTCTTC,CASSLRSRGDEQFF
TRBD1,NA,TRBJ2-5,TRBV30,TGTGCCTGGGAGACAGGGGTAGAGACCCAGTACTTC,CAWETGVETQYF
TRBD1,few,TRBJ1-1,TRBV19,TGTGCCAGTAGTACCTACAGGGGTGAAGCTTTCTTT,CASSTYRGEAFF
TRBD1,NA,TRBJ1-1,TRBV25-1,TGTGCCAGCACCTGGGGACAGGGATTAGAAGCTTTCTTT,CASTWGQGLEAFF
NA,few,TRBJ2-1,TRBV21-1,TGTGCCAGCAGCAAATTGGCCCCGCGGGAGCCGCTCTACAATGAGCAGTTCTTC,CASSKLAPREPLYNEQFF
NA,NA,TRBJ1-6,TRBV6-6,TGTGCCAGCAGTTGGCAGTTCTATAATTCACCCCTCCACTTT,CASSWQFYNSPLHF
TRBD2,NA,TRBJ2-7,TRBV29-1,TGCAGCGTCCGTCAACTAGCGGGGGGGCCCGGTGACGAGCAGTACTTC,CSVRQLAGGPGDEQYF
NA,NA,TRBJ2-2,TRBV11-2,TGTGCCAGCAGCTTAGATCGATTAGGGGGCCCGGGGGCCGGGGAGCTGTTTTTT,CASSLDRLGGPGAGELFF
TRBD2,NA,TRBJ2-3,TRBV6-6,TGTGCCAGCAGCTTAGCGGGGGGGCCACCAGATACGCAGTATTTT,CASSLAGGPPDTQYF
TRBD2,NA,TRBJ2-1,TRBV6-4,TGTGCCAGCAGTGACTCGACTAGCGGAGACCACAATGAGCAGTTCTTC,CASSDSTSGDHNEQFF
TRBD1,NA,TRBJ2-7,TRBV7-3,TGTGCCAGCAGCTTGACAGGGGGCTACGAGCAGTACTTC,CASSLTGGYEQYF
TRBD1,once,TRBJ2-3,TRBV18,TGTGCCAGCTCACCAAGGGGGCTAGGACGGACGACAGATACGCAGTATTTT,CASSPRGLGRTTDTQYF
NA,NA,TRBJ2-7,TRBV10-3,TGTGCCATCAGTGTCTGGCAGGGGTCCTACGAGCAGTACTTC,CAISVWQGSYEQYF
TRBD2,NA,TRBJ2-5,TRBV5-4,TGTGCCAGCAGCCCTGGGATTAGCGGGGGGGTCGAGACCCAGTACTTC,CASSPGISGGVETQYF
NA,NA,TRBJ1-1,TRBV19,TGTGCCAGTAGTACAGGGCCAGACACTGAAGCTTTCTTT,CASSTGPDTEAFF
NA,NA,TRBJ1-1,TRBV19,TGTGCCAGTAGTCCGACAGCGAACACTGAAGCTTTCTTT,CASSPTANTEAFF
TRBD2,NA,TRBJ2-7,TRBV5-4,TGTGCCAGCAGCTCCGGACTAGCGGGAGGCGGTTACGAGCAGTACTTC,CASSSGLAGGGYEQYF
TRBD2,NA,TRBJ2-1,TRBV6-1,TGTGCCAGCAGAACTAGCGGGTCCTACAATGAGCAGTTCTTC,CASRTSGSYNEQFF
NA,NA,TRBJ2-7,TRBV14,TGTGCCAGCAGCCAAGTAGGGGCGGGGTACGAGCAGTACTTC,CASSQVGAGYEQYF
NA,NA,TRBJ1-2,TRBV27,TGTGCCAGCAAAGAGGAGGGTACGGTTGGTGGCTACACCTTC,CASKEEGTVGGYTF
TRBD1,once,TRBJ1-1,TRBV2,TGTGCCAGCAGACCCGGGACAGGGACGGACGACACTGAAGCTTTCTTT,CASRPGTGTDDTEAFF
NA,NA,TRBJ2-5,TRBV5-6,TGTGCCAGCAGCCTGAGGAGAGGGCCCTGGAAAGAGACCCAGTACTTC,CASSLRRGPWKETQYF
NA,NA,TRBJ2-3,TRBV30,TGTGCCTGGAGTATCGTTGGAGGGGATACGCAGTATTTT,CAWSIVGGDTQYF
NA,once,TRBJ2-7,TRBV5-4,TGTGCCAGCAGCCACTCCCCCCACCAGGTGGGCGAGCAGTACTTC,CASSHSPHQVGEQYF
NA,NA,TRBJ2-7,TRBV27,TGTGCCAGCAGTTTGACTAGGTTTTATGGCCGCGACGAGCAGTACTTC,CASSLTRFYGRDEQYF
TRBD2,NA,TRBJ2-5,TRBV5-1,TGCGCCAGCAGCTTGGTGGGACTAGCATCCAAAGAGACCCAGTACTTC,CASSLVGLASKETQYF